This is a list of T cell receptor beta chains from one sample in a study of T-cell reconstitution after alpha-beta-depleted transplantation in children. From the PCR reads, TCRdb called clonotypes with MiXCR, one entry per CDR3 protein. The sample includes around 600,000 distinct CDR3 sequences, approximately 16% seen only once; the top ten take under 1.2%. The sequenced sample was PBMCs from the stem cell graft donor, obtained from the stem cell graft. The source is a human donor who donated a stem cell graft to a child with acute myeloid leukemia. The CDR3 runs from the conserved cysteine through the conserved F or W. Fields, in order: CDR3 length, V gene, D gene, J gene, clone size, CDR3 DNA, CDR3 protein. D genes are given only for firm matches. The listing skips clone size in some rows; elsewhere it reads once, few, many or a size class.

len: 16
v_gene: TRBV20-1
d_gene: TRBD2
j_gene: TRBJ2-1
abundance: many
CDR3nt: TGCAGTGCCCAGAGCAGTGCTAGCGGGGCGAACAATGAGCAGTTCTTC
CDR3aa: CSAQSSASGANNEQFF

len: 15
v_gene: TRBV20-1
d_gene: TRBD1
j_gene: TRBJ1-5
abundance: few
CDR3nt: TGCAGTACGAGCCGGGACAGGGGTGGAATGGAGCCCCAGCATTTT
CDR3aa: CSTSRDRGGMEPQHF

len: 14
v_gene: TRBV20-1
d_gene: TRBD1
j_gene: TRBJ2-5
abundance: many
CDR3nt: TGCAGTGCTAGTATTCCGGGACAGACAAAGACCCAGTACTTC
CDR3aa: CSASIPGQTKTQYF

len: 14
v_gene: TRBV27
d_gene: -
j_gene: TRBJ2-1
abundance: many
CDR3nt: TGTGCCACCCAGGGCCAGGGAGACTACAATGAGCAGTTCTTC
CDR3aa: CATQGQGDYNEQFF

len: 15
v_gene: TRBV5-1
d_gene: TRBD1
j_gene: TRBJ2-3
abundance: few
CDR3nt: TGCGCCAGCAGCCCAGCGACCGGGACAGCAGATACGCAGTATTTT
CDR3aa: CASSPATGTADTQYF

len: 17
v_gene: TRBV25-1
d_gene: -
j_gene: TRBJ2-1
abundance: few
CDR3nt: TGTGCCAGCAGTTCAGTATCCGGGTGGGGGCCCTACAATGAGCAGTTCTTC
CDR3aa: CASSSVSGWGPYNEQFF

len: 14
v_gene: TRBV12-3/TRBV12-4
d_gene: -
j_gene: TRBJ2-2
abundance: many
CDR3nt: TGTGCCAGTTTAGGGGCAGCGAACACCGGGGAGCTGTTTTTT
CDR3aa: CASLGAANTGELFF

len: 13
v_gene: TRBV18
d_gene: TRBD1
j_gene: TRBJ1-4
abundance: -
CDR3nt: TGTGCCAGCTCACCCGGACAGGGAGAAAAACTGTTTTTT
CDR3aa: CASSPGQGEKLFF

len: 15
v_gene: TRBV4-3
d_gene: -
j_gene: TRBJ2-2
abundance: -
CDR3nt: TGCGCCAGCAGCCAAGTCCCAGACAACACCGGGGAGCTGTTTTTT
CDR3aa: CASSQVPDNTGELFF

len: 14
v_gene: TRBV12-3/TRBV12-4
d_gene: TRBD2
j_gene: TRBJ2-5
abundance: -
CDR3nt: TGTGCCAGCAGCCCGACTAGCCGCCAAGAGACCCAGTACTTC
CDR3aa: CASSPTSRQETQYF

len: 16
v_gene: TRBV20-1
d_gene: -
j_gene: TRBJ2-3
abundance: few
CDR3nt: TGCAGTGCTAATCCCCTTAAGGGGGGACGGCCAGATACGCAGTATTTT
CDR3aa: CSANPLKGGRPDTQYF

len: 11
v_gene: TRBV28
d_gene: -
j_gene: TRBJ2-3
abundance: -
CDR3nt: TGTGCCAGCAGTTTAACATTCCCCCGGTATTTT
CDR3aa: CASSLTFPRYF

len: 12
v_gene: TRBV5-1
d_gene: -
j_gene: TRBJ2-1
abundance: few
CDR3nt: TGCGCCAGCAGCTTGGGAATGGATGAGCAGTTCTTC
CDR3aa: CASSLGMDEQFF

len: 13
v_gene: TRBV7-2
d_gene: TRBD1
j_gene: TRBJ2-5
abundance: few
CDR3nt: TGTGCCAGCAGCTCGACAGGGTGGGAGACCCAGTACTTC
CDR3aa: CASSSTGWETQYF

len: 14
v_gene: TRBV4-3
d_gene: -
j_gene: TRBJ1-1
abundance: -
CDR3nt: TGCGCCAGCCAAAGGAATACATGGGGGACTGAAGCTTTCTTT
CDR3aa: CASQRNTWGTEAFF

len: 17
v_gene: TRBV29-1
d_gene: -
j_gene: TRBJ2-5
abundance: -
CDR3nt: TGCAGCGCCACTTCCCGGGCCCACCTTCATGGCCAAGAGACCCAGTACTTC
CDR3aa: CSATSRAHLHGQETQYF

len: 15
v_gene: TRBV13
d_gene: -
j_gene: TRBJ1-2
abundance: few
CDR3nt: TGTGCCAGCAGCTTTGGCCGGGGACGCGACTATGGCTACACCTTC
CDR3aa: CASSFGRGRDYGYTF

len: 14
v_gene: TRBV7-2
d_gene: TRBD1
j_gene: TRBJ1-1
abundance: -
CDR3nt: TGTGCCAGCAGCTCCCGACAGGGACTCACTGAAGCTTTCTTT
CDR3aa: CASSSRQGLTEAFF

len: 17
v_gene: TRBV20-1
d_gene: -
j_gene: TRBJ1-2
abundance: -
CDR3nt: TGCAGTGCTAGTTCAGGAGCGGATCTTTCTCTCGCGGATGGCTACACCTTC
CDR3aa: CSASSGADLSLADGYTF

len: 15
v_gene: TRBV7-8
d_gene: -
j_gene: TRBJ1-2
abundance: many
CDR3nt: TGTGCCAGCAGCATAGGGACAACGTTTCCCTATGGCTACACCTTC
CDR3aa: CASSIGTTFPYGYTF

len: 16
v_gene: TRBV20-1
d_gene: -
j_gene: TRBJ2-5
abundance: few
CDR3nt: TGCAGTGCTAGAGATCAGTCTCGGGGGGCTCGAGAGACCCAGTACTTC
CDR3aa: CSARDQSRGARETQYF

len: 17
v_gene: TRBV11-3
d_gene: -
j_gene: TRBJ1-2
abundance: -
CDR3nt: TGTGCCAGCAGCCGAGATAGAACGGACAGCCAATCCTATGGCTACACCTTC
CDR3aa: CASSRDRTDSQSYGYTF

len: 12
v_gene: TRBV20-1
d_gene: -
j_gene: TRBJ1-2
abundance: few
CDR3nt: TGCAGTGCTGCCCCGGGGGGCTATGGCTACACCTTC
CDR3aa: CSAAPGGYGYTF

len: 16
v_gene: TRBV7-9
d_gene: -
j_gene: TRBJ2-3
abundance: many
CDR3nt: TGTGCCAGCAGCTGGACGGGCACGGCCCGGGGAGATACGCAGTATTTT
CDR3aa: CASSWTGTARGDTQYF

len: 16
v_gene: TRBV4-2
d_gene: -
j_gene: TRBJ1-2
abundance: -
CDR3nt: TGTGCCAGCAGCCAAGATGGGTTCGGGGGATTTTATGGCTACACCTTC
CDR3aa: CASSQDGFGGFYGYTF

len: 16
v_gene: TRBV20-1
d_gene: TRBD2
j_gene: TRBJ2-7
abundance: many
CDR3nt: TGCAGTGCTACTAGGACGGGGGGAAATCGGCCCTACGAGCAGTACTTC
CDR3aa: CSATRTGGNRPYEQYF

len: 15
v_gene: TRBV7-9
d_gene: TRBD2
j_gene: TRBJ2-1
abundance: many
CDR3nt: TGTGCCAGCAGCTCTACGGGGACTAGCATCAATGAGCAGTTCTTC
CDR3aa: CASSSTGTSINEQFF